The entry below describes one T cell receptor beta chain. The data are from a study of shared clonotypes between healthy human individuals. Study information: The plates for each donor numbered three CD4 naive, three CD4 memory, two CD8 naive and one CD8 memory.

Data came from immunoSEQ multiplex PCR; TCRdb stores just in-frame clones and leaves some out. The profile shows around 370,000 clones, around 96% of them singletons. Every contributor of samples was a Caucasian grown-up residing in Nashville, Tennessee. Looked up from germline, CDR1 is SGHTA and CDR2 is FQGNSA. The CDR3 runs to 16 residues. V was trimmed by 5 bases and J by 1 base, leaving 15 bases between them. The sequencing sample was made of memory CD8+ T cells sorted from blood. The subset: CD45RO+ cells pooled with CCR7-negative TemRA cells. The clonotype comes from a man between 25 and 39 years old in good health. The rearrangement joins TRBV7-2 to TRBJ2-1; D might be TRBD2 (6 bases). The DNA of the CDR3 is TGTGCCAGCAGCCCCCGCGGGACCCTGTCCTACAATGAGCAGTTCTTC. It translates to CASSPRGTLSYNEQFF.